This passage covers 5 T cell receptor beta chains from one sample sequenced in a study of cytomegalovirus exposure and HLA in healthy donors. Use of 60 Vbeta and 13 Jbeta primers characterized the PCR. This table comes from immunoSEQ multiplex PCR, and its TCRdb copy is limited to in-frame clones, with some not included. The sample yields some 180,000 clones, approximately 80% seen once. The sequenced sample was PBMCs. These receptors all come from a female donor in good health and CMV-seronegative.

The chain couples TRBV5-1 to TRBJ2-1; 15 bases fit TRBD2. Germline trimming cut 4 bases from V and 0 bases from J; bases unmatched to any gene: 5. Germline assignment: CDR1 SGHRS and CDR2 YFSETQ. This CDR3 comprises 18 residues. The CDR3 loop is CASSRGLAGGNSYNEQFF. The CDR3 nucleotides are TGCGCCAGCAGCCGGGGACTAGCGGGGGGTAACTCCTACAATGAGCAGTTCTTC.

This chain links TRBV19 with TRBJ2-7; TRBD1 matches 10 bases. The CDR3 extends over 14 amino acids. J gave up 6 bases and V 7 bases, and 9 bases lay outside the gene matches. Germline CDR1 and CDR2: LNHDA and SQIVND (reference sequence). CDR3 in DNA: TGTGCCAGTAACCCGGCGGGGACAGGGGTCGAGCAGTACTTC. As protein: CASNPAGTGVEQYF. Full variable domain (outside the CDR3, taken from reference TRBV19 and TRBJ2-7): DGGITQSPKYLFRKEGQNVTLSCEQNLNHDAMYWYRQDPGQGLRLIYYSQIVNDFQKGDIAEGYSVSREKKESFPLTVTSAQKNPTAFYLCASNPAGTGVEQYFGPGTRLTVT.

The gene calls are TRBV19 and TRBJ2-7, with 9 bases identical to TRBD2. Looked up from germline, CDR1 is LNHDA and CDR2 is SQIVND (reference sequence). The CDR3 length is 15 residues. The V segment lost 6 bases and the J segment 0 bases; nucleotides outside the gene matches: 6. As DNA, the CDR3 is TGTGCCAGTAGCCGGGGACTAGCCCTCTCCTACGAGCAGTACTTC. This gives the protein CASSRGLALSYEQYF.

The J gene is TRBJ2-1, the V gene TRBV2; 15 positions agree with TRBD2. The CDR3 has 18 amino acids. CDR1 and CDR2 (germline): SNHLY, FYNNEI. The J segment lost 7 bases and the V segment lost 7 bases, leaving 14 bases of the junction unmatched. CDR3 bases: TGTGCCAGCACAAATCCCGGACTAGCGGGGGGGCATGGTAATGAGCAGTTCTTC. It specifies CASTNPGLAGGHGNEQFF. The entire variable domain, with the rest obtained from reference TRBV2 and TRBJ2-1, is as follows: EPEVTQTPSHQVTQMGQEVILRCVPISNHLYFYWYRQILGQKVEFLVSFYNNEISEKSEIFDDQFSVERPDGSNFTLKIRSTKLEDSAMYFCASTNPGLAGGHGNEQFFGPGTRLTVL.

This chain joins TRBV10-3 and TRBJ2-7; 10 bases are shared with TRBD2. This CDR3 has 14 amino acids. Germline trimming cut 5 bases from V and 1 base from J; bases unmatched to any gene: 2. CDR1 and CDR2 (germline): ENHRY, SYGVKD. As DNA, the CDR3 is TGTGCCATCAGTCCGGGACTAGCGTCCTACGAGCAGTACTTC. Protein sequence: CAISPGLASYEQYF.